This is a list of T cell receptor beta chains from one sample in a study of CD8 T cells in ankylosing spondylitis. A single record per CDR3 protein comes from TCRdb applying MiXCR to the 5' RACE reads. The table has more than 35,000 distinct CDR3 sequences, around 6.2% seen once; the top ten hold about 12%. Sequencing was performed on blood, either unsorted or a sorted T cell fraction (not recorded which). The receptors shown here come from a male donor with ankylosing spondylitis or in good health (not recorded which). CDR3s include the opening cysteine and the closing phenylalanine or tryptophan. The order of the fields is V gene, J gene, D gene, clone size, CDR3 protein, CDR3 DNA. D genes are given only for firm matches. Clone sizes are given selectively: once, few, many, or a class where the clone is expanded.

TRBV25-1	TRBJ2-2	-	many	CASRPNGQRTGELFF	TGTGCCAGCAGGCCGAATGGGCAGAGAACCGGGGAGCTGTTTTTT
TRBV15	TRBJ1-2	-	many	CATSRDLQALYGYTF	TGTGCCACCAGCAGAGATCTCCAAGCGCTCTATGGCTACACCTTC
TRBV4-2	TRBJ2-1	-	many	CASSQDIIRSSYNEQFF	TGTGCCAGCAGCCAAGATATCATCCGGAGCTCCTACAATGAGCAGTTCTTC
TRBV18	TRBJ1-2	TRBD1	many	CASSPSRDRVRNGYTF	TGTGCCAGCTCACCAAGCCGGGACAGGGTTAGAAATGGCTACACCTTC
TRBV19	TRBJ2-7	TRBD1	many	CASSMSGDRGIYEQYF	TGTGCCAGTAGTATGTCCGGGGACAGGGGGATCTACGAGCAGTACTTC
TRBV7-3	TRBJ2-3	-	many	CASSFVFGGSDTQYF	TGTGCCAGCAGCTTTGTTTTCGGGGGTTCAGATACGCAGTATTTT
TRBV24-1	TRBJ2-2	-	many	CATSSREPPRSDTGELFF	TGTGCCACCAGTAGTCGTGAACCTCCCCGGTCCGACACCGGGGAGCTGTTTTTT
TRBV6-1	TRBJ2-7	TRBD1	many	CASSRDRFYEQYF	TGTGCCAGCAGCCGGGACAGGTTTTACGAGCAGTACTTC
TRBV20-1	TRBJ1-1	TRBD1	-	CSAVTGEVTEAFF	TGCAGTGCCGTGACAGGGGAGGTCACTGAAGCTTTCTTT
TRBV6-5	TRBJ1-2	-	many	CASSYLPGQDGYTF	TGTGCCAGCAGTTACTTACCCGGGCAGGATGGCTACACCTTC
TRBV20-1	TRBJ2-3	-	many	CSALEVGAVFTDTQYF	TGCAGTGCACTAGAGGTCGGGGCGGTCTTCACAGATACGCAGTATTTT
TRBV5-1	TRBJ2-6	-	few	CASCGGNSGANVLTF	TGCGCCAGCTGTGGGGGCAACTCTGGGGCCAACGTCCTGACTTTC
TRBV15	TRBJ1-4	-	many	CATSRDPRGSWSVAKEKLFF	TGTGCCACCAGCAGAGATCCTAGGGGATCATGGAGTGTGGCGAAGGAAAAACTGTTTTTT
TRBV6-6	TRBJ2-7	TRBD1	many	CASSRRGLNEQYF	TGTGCCAGCAGCCGCAGGGGGCTCAACGAGCAGTACTTC
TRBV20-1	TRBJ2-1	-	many	CSARTYDPYNEQFF	TGCAGTGCTAGAACTTATGACCCGTACAATGAGCAGTTCTTC
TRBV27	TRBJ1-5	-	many	CASGFGQPQHF	TGTGCCAGCGGCTTCGGGCAGCCCCAGCATTTT
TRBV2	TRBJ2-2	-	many	CASSSREFGELFF	TGTGCCAGCAGTAGCAGGGAGTTCGGGGAGCTGTTTTTT
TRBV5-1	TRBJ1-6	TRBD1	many	CASSPRDRGLLSSPLHF	TGCGCCAGCAGCCCCCGGGACAGGGGGTTATTGAGTTCACCCCTCCACTTT
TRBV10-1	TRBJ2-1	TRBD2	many	CASRRLRTSGIRNNEQFF	TGCGCCAGCAGAAGACTAAGGACTAGCGGGATAAGGAACAATGAGCAGTTCTTC
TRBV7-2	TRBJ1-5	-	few	CASSFPSGGRSNQPQHF	TGTGCCAGCAGCTTCCCCTCGGGGGGGCGGAGCAATCAGCCCCAGCATTTT
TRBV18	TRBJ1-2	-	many	CASSGPTNYGYTF	TGTGCCAGCTCAGGACCGACTAACTATGGCTACACCTTC
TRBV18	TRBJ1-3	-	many	CASSPHVTGNTIYF	TGTGCCAGCTCACCACACGTAACTGGAAACACCATATATTTT
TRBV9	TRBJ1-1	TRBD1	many	CASSVAPTGMNTEAFF	TGTGCCAGCAGCGTAGCACCGACAGGGATGAACACTGAAGCTTTCTTT
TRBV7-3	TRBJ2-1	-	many	CASSLNWLWLARFNEQFF	TGTGCCAGCAGCTTAAACTGGTTGTGGCTAGCCAGATTCAATGAGCAGTTCTTC
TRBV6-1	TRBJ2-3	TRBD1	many	CASSEDRGPDTQYF	TGTGCCAGCAGTGAAGACAGGGGCCCAGATACGCAGTATTTT
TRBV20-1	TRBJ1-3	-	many	CSAREARRVGSGNTIYF	TGCAGTGCTAGAGAAGCTCGCAGGGTTGGGTCTGGAAACACCATATATTTT
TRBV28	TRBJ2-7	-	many	CASNLGIYDEQYF	TGTGCCAGCAACCTCGGGATCTACGACGAGCAGTACTTC